The rows below give T cell receptor beta chains drawn from one sample of a study of cytomegalovirus exposure and HLA in healthy donors. Sequencing was performed with immunoSEQ multiplex PCR; in TCRdb, only in-frame clones are kept and a portion is missing. The sample consists of about 360,000 clones, more than 80% of them appearing once. Sequenced sample: PBMCs. The receptors come from a young woman in good health and CMV-seronegative. CDR3s include the opening cysteine and the closing phenylalanine or tryptophan. A clone size is listed for some rows: how often the clone was seen (once, few, many), or a class if it is expanded.

J gene: TRBJ2-1; V gene: TRBV10-3; clone size: NA; CDR3 length: 16; CDR3 protein: CAISEGGSGASNEQFF
J gene: TRBJ1-1; V gene: TRBV5-6; clone size: NA; CDR3 length: 15; CDR3 protein: CASSLGGGDSRLAFF
J gene: TRBJ1-5; V gene: TRBV28; clone size: NA; CDR3 length: 17; CDR3 protein: CASSFSLGRAGDRPQHF
J gene: TRBJ2-3; V gene: TRBV28; clone size: once; CDR3 length: 14; CDR3 protein: CASSLGRRTDTQYF
J gene: TRBJ2-1; V gene: TRBV30; clone size: NA; CDR3 length: 16; CDR3 protein: CAWSRGGASSYNEQFF
J gene: TRBJ2-7; V gene: TRBV7-6; clone size: NA; CDR3 length: 13; CDR3 protein: CASSLGQGDEQYF
J gene: TRBJ2-1; V gene: TRBV19; clone size: NA; CDR3 length: 15; CDR3 protein: CASSIRPEGVDEQFF
J gene: TRBJ2-7; V gene: TRBV11-2; clone size: NA; CDR3 length: 15; CDR3 protein: CASSSLAGSSYEQYF
J gene: TRBJ2-1; V gene: TRBV4-1; clone size: NA; CDR3 length: 13; CDR3 protein: CASSQDPLDEQFF
J gene: TRBJ1-4; V gene: TRBV5-1; clone size: NA; CDR3 length: 16; CDR3 protein: CASSLNRVATNEKLFF
J gene: TRBJ2-7; V gene: TRBV2; clone size: NA; CDR3 length: 15; CDR3 protein: CASRSPPAGDNEQYF
J gene: TRBJ1-5; V gene: TRBV6-1; clone size: once; CDR3 length: 18; CDR3 protein: CASSEAYRVRFGNQPQHF
J gene: TRBJ1-1; V gene: TRBV6-6; clone size: NA; CDR3 length: 13; CDR3 protein: CASSLTVNTEAFF
J gene: TRBJ2-3; V gene: TRBV30; clone size: NA; CDR3 length: 14; CDR3 protein: CAWSARLIVDTQYF
J gene: TRBJ2-7; V gene: TRBV28; clone size: NA; CDR3 length: 11; CDR3 protein: CASSFTMEQYF
J gene: TRBJ1-2; V gene: TRBV5-1; clone size: NA; CDR3 length: 14; CDR3 protein: CASRASGDSYGYTF
J gene: TRBJ1-2; V gene: TRBV5-5; clone size: once; CDR3 length: 13; CDR3 protein: CASSPGQGRGYTF
J gene: TRBJ1-1; V gene: TRBV7-9; clone size: NA; CDR3 length: 16; CDR3 protein: CASSDRVVVSNTEAFF
J gene: TRBJ1-3; V gene: TRBV27; clone size: NA; CDR3 length: 16; CDR3 protein: CASSPAQGWTGNTIYF
J gene: TRBJ1-2; V gene: TRBV11-2; clone size: NA; CDR3 length: 16; CDR3 protein: CASSPGGTGGIAGYTF
J gene: TRBJ2-1; V gene: TRBV28; clone size: NA; CDR3 length: 15; CDR3 protein: CASSTQDRGSREQFF
J gene: TRBJ1-3; V gene: TRBV4-2; clone size: NA; CDR3 length: 14; CDR3 protein: CASSQAGTGNTIYF
J gene: TRBJ2-5; V gene: TRBV14; clone size: NA; CDR3 length: 16; CDR3 protein: CASSPTTLQHQETQYF
J gene: TRBJ1-3; V gene: TRBV2; clone size: NA; CDR3 length: 16; CDR3 protein: CASNDAGDHSGNTIYF
J gene: TRBJ1-2; V gene: TRBV21-1; clone size: once; CDR3 length: 13; CDR3 protein: CASATGGWNGYTF
J gene: TRBJ1-4; V gene: TRBV28; clone size: once; CDR3 length: 13; CDR3 protein: CASSLYSQGQLFF
J gene: TRBJ1-4; V gene: TRBV5-1; clone size: NA; CDR3 length: 17; CDR3 protein: CASSLGTGSPAQKKLFF
J gene: TRBJ1-5; V gene: TRBV27; clone size: NA; CDR3 length: 14; CDR3 protein: CASSFGQGNQPQHF
J gene: TRBJ1-2; V gene: TRBV28; clone size: NA; CDR3 length: 15; CDR3 protein: CASSILRGLRYGYTF
J gene: TRBJ1-1; V gene: TRBV29-1; clone size: NA; CDR3 length: 15; CDR3 protein: CSVEGSYEGDTEAFF
J gene: TRBJ1-4; V gene: TRBV11-2; clone size: NA; CDR3 length: 13; CDR3 protein: CASSLTRNEKLFF
J gene: TRBJ2-1; V gene: TRBV7-9; clone size: NA; CDR3 length: 17; CDR3 protein: CASRPQGIPQDYNEQFF
J gene: TRBJ2-3; V gene: TRBV28; clone size: NA; CDR3 length: 15; CDR3 protein: CASSPGQLNTDTQYF
J gene: TRBJ1-5; V gene: TRBV7-9; clone size: NA; CDR3 length: 15; CDR3 protein: CASSPTGDSNQPQHF
J gene: TRBJ2-3; V gene: TRBV5-4; clone size: few; CDR3 length: 15; CDR3 protein: CASGLAGPSTDTQYF
J gene: TRBJ1-2; V gene: TRBV5-6; clone size: once; CDR3 length: 14; CDR3 protein: CASSWDSLNYGYTF
J gene: TRBJ1-1; V gene: TRBV9; clone size: NA; CDR3 length: 15; CDR3 protein: CASSVRGQGASEAFF
J gene: TRBJ2-1; V gene: TRBV5-6; clone size: NA; CDR3 length: 12; CDR3 protein: CASSWTAYEQFF
J gene: TRBJ1-2; V gene: TRBV30; clone size: NA; CDR3 length: 14; CDR3 protein: CAWYRGGLHYGYTF
J gene: TRBJ1-5; V gene: TRBV23-1; clone size: NA; CDR3 length: 16; CDR3 protein: CASSQSSGGSNQPQHF
J gene: TRBJ2-7; V gene: TRBV20-1; clone size: NA; CDR3 length: 11; CDR3 protein: CSASLAYEQYF
J gene: TRBJ2-1; V gene: TRBV2; clone size: NA; CDR3 length: 11; CDR3 protein: CATNTIDEQFF
J gene: TRBJ2-7; V gene: TRBV2; clone size: once; CDR3 length: 16; CDR3 protein: CASSHTRTGFAYEQYF
J gene: TRBJ1-1; V gene: TRBV14; clone size: NA; CDR3 length: 13; CDR3 protein: CASSHLLNTEAFF
J gene: TRBJ2-1; V gene: TRBV21-1; clone size: NA; CDR3 length: 14; CDR3 protein: CASRQGSSYNEQFF
J gene: TRBJ1-5; V gene: TRBV27; clone size: NA; CDR3 length: 14; CDR3 protein: CASRPLTGVQPQHF
J gene: TRBJ2-5; V gene: TRBV30; clone size: NA; CDR3 length: 16; CDR3 protein: CAWSASGSNRGETQYF
J gene: TRBJ2-6; V gene: TRBV11-2; clone size: NA; CDR3 length: 17; CDR3 protein: CASSTQRGGSGANVLTF
J gene: TRBJ2-2; V gene: TRBV10-1; clone size: NA; CDR3 length: 15; CDR3 protein: CASKSGTSPTGELFF
J gene: TRBJ2-3; V gene: TRBV27; clone size: NA; CDR3 length: 18; CDR3 protein: CASSLSSRGQPSTDTQYF
J gene: TRBJ1-3; V gene: TRBV5-1; clone size: NA; CDR3 length: 16; CDR3 protein: CASQPDGLLSGNTIYF
J gene: TRBJ1-2; V gene: TRBV2; clone size: NA; CDR3 length: 15; CDR3 protein: CASSPERSPSYGYTF
J gene: TRBJ1-2; V gene: TRBV10-2; clone size: few; CDR3 length: 14; CDR3 protein: CASSDGGGNYGYTF
J gene: TRBJ2-5; V gene: TRBV7-8; clone size: NA; CDR3 length: 17; CDR3 protein: CASSLGSGSGGQETQYF
J gene: TRBJ2-5; V gene: TRBV15; clone size: once; CDR3 length: 16; CDR3 protein: CATSRPRQGLQETQYF